Sequencing of this T cell receptor (beta chain) was carried out in a study of control samples from healthy donors and cancer patients. Generated by immunoSEQ multiplex PCR, the TCRdb table keeps only in-frame clones and is missing some. There are approximately 160,000 clones in the sample; around 94% occur only once, and 1.3% lies in the top ten. This clone was found once. CDR1 is SGHRS, CDR2 YFSETQ, per germline. Trimming removed 1 base from V and 9 bases from J, with 11 bases in between. The CDR3 loop spans 13 amino acids. Input material: blood. The V and J genes are TRBV5-1 and TRBJ2-1; the D gene is possibly TRBD1 (5 bases). The source of this sequence is a woman in her late teens or twenties in good health. As DNA, the CDR3 is TGCGCCAGCAGCTTGAATAGGGGATCTGAGCAGTTCTTC. Residues: CASSLNRGSEQFF.